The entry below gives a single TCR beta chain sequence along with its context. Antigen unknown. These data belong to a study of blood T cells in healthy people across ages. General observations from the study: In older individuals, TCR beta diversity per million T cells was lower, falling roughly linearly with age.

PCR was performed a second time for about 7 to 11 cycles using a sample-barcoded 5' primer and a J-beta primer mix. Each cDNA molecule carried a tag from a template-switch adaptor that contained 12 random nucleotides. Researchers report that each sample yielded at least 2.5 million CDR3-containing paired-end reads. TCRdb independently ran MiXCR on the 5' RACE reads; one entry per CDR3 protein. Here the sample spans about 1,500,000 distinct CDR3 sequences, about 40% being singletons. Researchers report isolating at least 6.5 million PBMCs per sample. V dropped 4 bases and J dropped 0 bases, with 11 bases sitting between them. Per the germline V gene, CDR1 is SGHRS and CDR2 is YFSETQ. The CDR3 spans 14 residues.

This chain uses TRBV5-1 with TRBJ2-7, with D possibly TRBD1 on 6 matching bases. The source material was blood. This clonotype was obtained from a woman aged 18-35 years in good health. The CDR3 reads CASSVVTGSYEQYF. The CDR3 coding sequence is TGCGCCAGCAGCGTGGTGACAGGCTCCTACGAGCAGTACTTC. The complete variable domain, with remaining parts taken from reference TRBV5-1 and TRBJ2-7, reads KAGVTQTPRYLIKTRGQQVTLSCSPISGHRSVSWYQQTPGQGLQFLFEYFSETQRNKGNFPGRFSGRQFSNSRSEMNVSTLELGDSALYLCASSVVTGSYEQYFGPGTRLTVT.